A single sample gave rise to the 28 T cell receptor beta chains below, sequenced in a study of blood T cell repertoires in COVID-19. Produced via immunoSEQ multiplex PCR; TCRdb's table is partial and in-frame only. This table has 170,000 or so clones, 89% appearing once. The specimen sequenced was peripheral blood. The receptors were gathered from a young man who had recovered from COVID-19.

J is TRBJ2-1 and V is TRBV19; TRBD2 matches 8 bases. Germline V gene sequence: CDR1 LNHDA, CDR2 SQIVND (reference sequence). CDR3 length: 14 amino acids. V lost 5 bases and J lost 6; bases outside the gene matches: 6. The CDR3 is CASSPGLVFNEQFF. In DNA form, the CDR3 reads TGTGCCAGTAGTCCGGGACTAGTGTTCAATGAGCAGTTCTTC.

The V gene is TRBV2, the J gene TRBJ1-1; D remains ambiguous. V lost 0 bases and J lost 3, with 11 bases in between. Germline CDR1 reads SNHLY; CDR2 reads FYNNEI. The CDR3 covers 15 residues. CDR3 sequence reads: CASSEAQGVYTEAFF. The CDR3 nucleotides read TGTGCCAGCAGTGAAGCGCAAGGAGTTTACACTGAAGCTTTCTTT.

The genes are TRBV4-1 and TRBJ2-4; possibly TRBD1 for D (6 bases). Trimming removed 6 bases from V and 0 bases from J, with 15 bases in between. Germline values: CDR1 MGHRA, CDR2 YSYEKL. The CDR3 is made up of 16 amino acids. The CDR3 nucleotides are TGCGCCAGCAGTCACAGGGCGGGTTTAGCCAAAAACATTCAGTACTTC. This translates into CASSHRAGLAKNIQYF.

Only one count was recorded for this clone. The chain links TRBV5-1 to TRBJ2-7; D call uncertain. The germline V gene has CDR1 SGHRS and CDR2 YFSETQ. The V end lost 0 bases, the J end lost 8 bases, and 9 bases lay between the germline ends. The CDR3 is made up of 12 amino acids. CDR3 nucleotides: TGCGCCAGCAGCTTGGGGGCAGACAAGCAGTACTTC. Its protein is CASSLGADKQYF. The entire variable domain, with the rest obtained from reference TRBV5-1 and TRBJ2-7, is as follows: KAGVTQTPRYLIKTRGQQVTLSCSPISGHRSVSWYQQTPGQGLQFLFEYFSETQRNKGNFPGRFSGRQFSNSRSEMNVSTLELGDSALYLCASSLGADKQYFGPGTRLTVT.

On this clone: Additional DNA sequences in this sample encode the identical CDR3. The rearrangement links TRBV13 to TRBJ1-3; D unresolved. V shed 1 base and J shed 0 bases, with 7 bases lying between them. CDR1 is PRHDT and CDR2 is FYEKMQ in the germline V gene (reference sequence). CDR3 length: 15 residues. The CDR3: CASSLDSSSGNTIYF. In nucleotides, the CDR3 is TGTGCCAGCAGCTTAGACAGCAGCTCTGGAAACACCATATATTTT. Drawing the rest from reference TRBV13 and TRBJ1-3, the complete variable domain is AAGVIQSPRHLIKEKRETATLKCYPIPRHDTVYWYQQGPGQDPQFLISFYEKMQSDKGSIPDRFSAQQFSDYHSELNMSSLELGDSALYFCASSLDSSSGNTIYFGEGSWLTVV.

This chain joins TRBV4-3 and TRBJ2-7; 8 nucleotides agree with TRBD2. CDR1 and CDR2 (germline): LGHNA, YSLEER. The CDR3 runs to 14 residues. V shed 5 bases, J shed 2 bases, and the junction held 5 bases outside the gene matches. For the CDR3, the DNA is TGCGCCAGCAGCGGGGTAGCGGGGCCCTACGAGCAGTACTTC. The encoded protein is CASSGVAGPYEQYF.

CDR3 loop: CASSLIGRGLAGDEQYF. Written as DNA, the CDR3 is TGTGCCAGCAGCTTAATTGGGCGGGGACTAGCGGGAGACGAGCAGTACTTC. The chain carries TRBV11-2 and TRBJ2-7, with 14 bases identical to TRBD2. In germline, CDR1 is SGHAT, CDR2 FQNNGV. V was clipped by 2 bases and J by 5 bases; unmatched bases: 8. The length of the CDR3 is 17 residues.

This clone was detected only a few times. This chain joins TRBV4-3 and TRBJ2-3; possibly TRBD2 for D (5 bases). The CDR3 contains 15 residues. Germline loops: CDR1 LGHNA, CDR2 YSLEER. V lost 4 bases to trimming and J lost 6 bases, with 17 bases between them. The CDR3 region is CASSPGVGVVDTQYF. The CDR3 DNA sequence: TGCGCCAGCAGCCCCGGGGTGGGAGTGGTCGATACGCAGTATTTT.

This chain joins TRBV24-1 and TRBJ2-2; TRBD2 aligns across 9 bases. Per germline, CDR1 KGHDR and CDR2 SFDVKD. The CDR3 sequence is 18 residues long. V shed 4 bases and J 4 bases; nucleotides not matched to a gene: 12. CDR3 in DNA: TGTGCCACCAGTGACCGGAATAGCGGGAGACCTTCCACCGGGGAGCTGTTTTTT. It specifies CATSDRNSGRPSTGELFF.

This sequence joins TRBV3-1 (or the pseudogene TRBV3-2) and TRBJ1-3; 7 bases agree with TRBD1. The germline gives CDR1 LGHDT, CDR2 YNNKEL (reference sequence). With V trimmed by 3 bases and J by 2 bases, 1 base remained unmatched. The CDR3 length is 14 residues. CDR3: CASSQQGAGNTIYF. The CDR3 region has the DNA TGTGCCAGCAGCCAGCAGGGGGCTGGAAACACCATATATTTT.

The V and J genes are TRBV7-9 and TRBJ2-1; 11 bases are shared with TRBD1. Germline values: CDR1 SEHNR, CDR2 FQNEAQ (reference sequence). This CDR3 contains 17 residues. V shed 7 bases and J 12 bases; nucleotides not matched to a gene: 20. The CDR3 sequence: CASTPGQGVGAVEGQFF. For the CDR3, the DNA is TGTGCCAGCACCCCGGGACAGGGGGTAGGGGCGGTCGAGGGGCAGTTCTTC.

The rearrangement links TRBV11-1 to TRBJ2-1; D is unclear. Germline V lookup: CDR1 SGHAT, CDR2 FQDESV (reference sequence). The V and J ends lost 6 bases and 7 bases respectively, with 10 bases between them. The CDR3 extends over 12 amino acids. The CDR3 is CASRARGNEQFF. DNA of the CDR3: TGTGCCAGCAGAGCTCGAGGTAATGAGCAGTTCTTC.

The V call is TRBV7-9, the J call TRBJ2-7, with 9 nucleotides matching TRBD2. The CDR3 runs 15 residues. Looked up from germline, CDR1 is SEHNR and CDR2 is FQNEAQ (reference sequence). J lost 5 bases, V lost 2 bases, and 7 bases had no gene match. The CDR3 region is CASSLPREGRHEQYF. For the CDR3, the DNA is TGTGCCAGCAGCTTACCGCGGGAGGGAAGGCACGAGCAGTACTTC. Full variable domain (missing parts from reference TRBV7-9 and TRBJ2-7): DTGVSQNPRHKITKRGQNVTFRCDPISEHNRLYWYRQTLGQGPEFLTYFQNEAQLEKSRLLSDRFSAERPKGSFSTLEIQRTEQGDSAMYLCASSLPREGRHEQYFGPGTRLTVT.

This clone occurred a few times. The chain uses TRBV12-3 or TRBV12-4 and TRBJ2-1; TRBD2 matches 10 bases. V trimming: 4 bases; J trimming: 14 bases; junction bases outside the gene matches: 5. CDR3 length: 12 amino acids. Here the CDR3 reads CASSYSGRAEFF. CDR3 DNA: TGTGCCAGCAGTTACAGCGGGAGGGCCGAGTTCTTC.

The chain combines TRBV28 with TRBJ2-5, with 7 bases lining up with TRBD1. The V gene end was trimmed by 7 bases and the J gene end by 3 bases; junction bases not matched to a gene: 5. The CDR3 has 13 amino acids. Germline lookup yields CDR1 MDHEN and CDR2 SYDVKM. The CDR3: CASTRGGEETQYF. DNA for the CDR3: TGTGCCAGCACCCGAGGGGGCGAAGAGACCCAGTACTTC.

The chain joins TRBV19 to TRBJ2-3; D may be TRBD1 (6 bases). The CDR3 length is 16 residues. The V end lost 3 bases, the J end lost 2 bases, and 15 bases lay between the germline ends. Germline lookup yields CDR1 LNHDA and CDR2 SQIVND (reference sequence). This CDR3 reads CASSIHRVGNTDTQYF. The CDR3 region has the DNA TGTGCCAGTAGTATCCACAGGGTAGGGAACACAGATACGCAGTATTTT.

This sequence joins TRBV6-5 and TRBJ2-3; 7 nucleotides agree with TRBD2. CDR1 is MNHEY and CDR2 is SVGAGI in the germline V gene. CDR3 size: 15 residues. V lost 4 bases and J lost 2; bases outside the gene matches: 6. Here the CDR3 reads CASSSRLADTDTQYF. CDR3 nucleotides: TGTGCCAGCAGTTCCCGACTAGCAGACACAGATACGCAGTATTTT.

The chain joins TRBV27 to TRBJ2-7, with 10 bases aligning to TRBD2. V lost 5 bases and J lost 3; bases outside the gene matches: 7. Germline-derived CDR1 and CDR2 are MNHEY and SMNVEV (reference sequence). The CDR3 sequence is 15 residues long. DNA of the CDR3: TGTGCCAGCAGTCCTAGCGGGAGTATAAACTACGAGCAGTACTTC. The encoded protein is CASSPSGSINYEQYF.

V and J are TRBV6-5 and TRBJ1-2; TRBD1 might be the D (6 bases). The V gene's germline CDR1 is MNHEY and CDR2 SVGAGI. Trimming removed 8 bases from V and 4 bases from J, with 17 bases in between. The CDR3 has 14 amino acids. The CDR3 DNA reads TGTGCCAGCCGGGGGGGCTTTTCCAGCTATGGCTACACCTTC. Translation: CASRGGFSSYGYTF.

Only one count was recorded for this clone. The chain couples TRBV27 to TRBJ1-2, with D possibly TRBD1 on 5 matching bases. The germline CDR1 and CDR2 sequences are MNHEY and SMNVEV (reference sequence). The CDR3 is 14 amino acids. Trimming cost V 4 bases and J 8 bases, with 17 bases left between them. The DNA of the CDR3 is TGTGCCAGCAGTTCCCAGACAGCCGGACGGGGCTACACCTTC. Amino acids: CASSSQTAGRGYTF.

The CDR3 sequence is CASSIRGTGGEKLFF. The DNA for the CDR3 is TGCGCCAGCAGTATACGTGGGACAGGCGGTGAAAAACTGTTTTTT. The chain employs TRBV5-1 and TRBJ1-4; 8 bases fit TRBD1. V dropped 5 bases and J dropped 7; count of bases not matched to a gene: 10. The CDR3 consists of 15 residues. Germline loops: CDR1 SGHRS, CDR2 YFSETQ.

V and J are TRBV14 and TRBJ2-7, with 11 bases fitting TRBD2. The V and J ends lost 3 bases and 0 bases, in that order; junction bases with no gene match: 4. The germline gives CDR1 SGHDN, CDR2 FVKESK. This CDR3 contains 16 residues. CDR3 sequence reads: CASSQATSGSSYEQYF. The CDR3 DNA sequence: TGTGCCAGCAGCCAGGCTACTAGCGGGAGCTCCTACGAGCAGTACTTC.

The CDR3 here is CASSVEEGYNEQFF. The CDR3 bases are TGTGCCAGCAGCGTAGAGGAGGGGTACAATGAGCAGTTCTTC. The rearrangement uses TRBV9 and TRBJ2-1; TRBD2 might be the D (6 bases). V was clipped by 0 bases and J by 4 bases, with 8 bases between them. CDR1 is SGDLS, CDR2 YYNGEE, per germline. This CDR3 has 14 amino acids.

The genes are TRBV4-3 and TRBJ1-1; D is uncertain. CDR3 size: 14 residues. Germline lookup yields CDR1 LGHNA and CDR2 YSLEER. V was shortened by 3 bases and J by 4 bases, with 12 bases between the two germline ends. CDR3 DNA: TGCGCCAGCAGCCAGAACTCCGAAGCCACTGAAGCTTTCTTT. Encoded protein: CASSQNSEATEAFF.

In its sample, this clone was seen once. The chain is built from TRBV12-5 and TRBJ2-1; TRBD1 matches 10 bases. The trim removed 0 bases at V and 6 bases at J, leaving 5 bases unmatched. CDR1 LGHNT and CDR2 FRNRAP come from the germline V gene. The CDR3 is made up of 16 amino acids. CDR3 protein: CASGLVRDRGGNEQFF. CDR3 DNA sequence: TGTGCTAGTGGTTTGGTACGGGACAGGGGAGGCAATGAGCAGTTCTTC.

This clone was seen only once. This chain uses TRBV3-1 (or the pseudogene TRBV3-2) with TRBJ2-2, with D maybe TRBD2 (5 bases). The CDR3 is 18 amino acids. Germline values: CDR1 LGHDT, CDR2 YNNKEL (reference sequence). V lost 4 bases, J lost 1 base, and 19 bases lay in between. The CDR3 DNA reads as TGTGCCAGCAGCCCCTTGGATTGTGGGGAGTGGAACACCGGGGAGCTGTTTTTT. It is translated as CASSPLDCGEWNTGELFF.

The chain couples TRBV6-5 to TRBJ2-5, with 9 bases aligning to TRBD1. Looked up from germline, CDR1 is MNHEY and CDR2 is SVGAGI. The CDR3 consists of 15 residues. Trimming took 7 bases from V and 4 from J; bases not matched to a gene: 10. This chain's CDR3 is CASTMGTGPTETQYF. For the CDR3, the DNA is TGTGCCAGCACCATGGGGACAGGGCCGACAGAGACCCAGTACTTC.

This clone was picked up one time. V is TRBV19 and J is TRBJ2-1; TRBD2 matches at 13 bases. This CDR3 region has 17 residues. J was trimmed by 7 bases and V by 6 bases; bases with no gene match: 12. The germline V gene encodes CDR1 LNHDA and CDR2 SQIVND (reference sequence). The CDR3 here is CASSRTGTSGTRNEQFF. The CDR3, as DNA: TGTGCCAGTAGCAGGACAGGGACTAGCGGGACTCGGAATGAGCAGTTCTTC.